This T cell receptor beta chain was identified during a study of cytomegalovirus exposure and HLA in healthy donors. Overall study results and limits: Rarity characterized most TCR sequences, yet some public TCRs appeared in many donors. What TCR beta sequences reportedly achieved was accurate prediction of HLA-A and HLA-B alleles in most subjects. 150 or so TCR beta chains were listed as cytomegalovirus-associated.

Worth noting for this clone: Antigen specificity is unknown.

In the PCR, 60 Vbeta and 13 Jbeta primers were used. TCRdb's copy holds only in-frame clones and misses some; the assay was immunoSEQ multiplex PCR. The repertoire holds roughly 80,000 clones, with approximately 62% as singletons. Losses at the gene ends were 5 bases for V and 3 bases for J; bases not matched to a gene: 9. CDR3 length equals 15 residues. Germline CDR1 reads MDHEN; CDR2 reads SYDVKM. The chain carries TRBV28 and TRBJ2-5, with 7 bases identical to TRBD2. The clonotype originates from a male donor in good health and CMV-seropositive. Sequenced: PBMCs. In DNA form, the CDR3 reads TGTGCCAGCAGTACGCCCGGGCGGGGGAAAGAGACCCAGTACTTC. Residues: CASSTPGRGKETQYF.